Listed here are 24 T cell receptor beta chains from one sample, sequenced in a study of blood T cell repertoires in COVID-19. The repertoire was sequenced with immunoSEQ multiplex PCR; TCRdb's copy has only in-frame clones and lacks some. The sample shows about 140,000 clones, roughly four fifths of them seen only once. Input material: peripheral blood. These receptors came from a woman aged 45 to 65 with active or convalescent COVID-19.

J is TRBJ2-1 and V is TRBV4-3; TRBD2 matches 8 bases. Germline V gene data show CDR1 as LGHNA and CDR2 as YSLEER. The trim removed 1 base at V and 1 base at J, leaving 3 bases unmatched. The CDR3 covers 16 residues. CDR3 DNA: TGCGCCAGCAGCCAAGGCGGGGGGCGGTCCTACAATGAGCAGTTCTTC. It encodes CASSQGGGRSYNEQFF.

Ten or more counts support this clone. This chain links TRBV5-1 with TRBJ1-6, with D possibly being TRBD1 (5 bases). Between the trimmed V and J ends, which lost 0 bases and 0 bases, there was a span of 13 bases. Germline V CDR1 and CDR2: SGHRS, YFSETQ. CDR3 length: 18 amino acids. The CDR3, as DNA: TGCGCCAGCAGCTTGGTACCGACAGATAGCTCCTATAATTCACCCCTCCACTTT. This codes for CASSLVPTDSSYNSPLHF.

Only a few counts were recorded for this clone. In nucleotides, the CDR3 is TGTGCCAGTAGGGACAGGGTTAGCAATCAGCCCCAGCATTTT. It codes for CASRDRVSNQPQHF. The J gene is TRBJ1-5, the V gene TRBV19, with TRBD1 matching 8 bases. Per germline, CDR1 LNHDA and CDR2 SQIVND (reference sequence). The CDR3 covers 14 residues. V shed 6 bases and J 0 bases; nucleotides not matched to a gene: 1. Combining the CDR3 with reference TRBV19 and TRBJ1-5 gives the whole variable domain DGGITQSPKYLFRKEGQNVTLSCEQNLNHDAMYWYRQDPGQGLRLIYYSQIVNDFQKGDIAEGYSVSREKKESFPLTVTSAQKNPTAFYLCASRDRVSNQPQHFGDGTRLSIL.

This clone showed up just once. This chain links TRBV6-5 with TRBJ1-1; weak D call: TRBD1 (6 bases). The ends were cut back, 5 bases at V and 2 bases at J, with 15 bases in the middle. CDR3 length equals 15 residues. The V gene's germline CDR1 is MNHEY and CDR2 SVGAGI. The CDR3 sequence is CASSRMTGYNTEAFF. In DNA form, the CDR3 reads TGTGCCAGCAGTCGAATGACAGGATATAACACTGAAGCTTTCTTT.

The genes are TRBV28 and TRBJ1-1, with unresolved D. CDR3 length equals 13 residues. Germline assignment: CDR1 MDHEN and CDR2 SYDVKM. Trimming took off 1 base at V and 5 bases at J, with 8 bases between the two ends. CDR3 in amino acids: CASSLSGRTEAFF. CDR3 DNA: TGTGCCAGCAGTTTATCCGGGAGGACTGAAGCTTTCTTT.

This CDR3 reads CASSMIRAGANVLTF. The CDR3 DNA follows: TGTGCCAGCAGTATGATCAGGGCTGGGGCCAACGTCCTGACTTTC. The chain recombines TRBV27 with TRBJ2-6, with D perhaps matching TRBD1 (5 bases). CDR3 length: 15 amino acids. The ends were cut back, 5 bases at V and 2 bases at J, with 10 bases in the middle. Germline lookup yields CDR1 MNHEY and CDR2 SMNVEV (reference sequence).

The CDR3 here is CASSQDLQNTGELFF. The CDR3 DNA reads as TGTGCCAGCAGCCAAGATTTACAGAATACCGGGGAGCTGTTTTTT. The J gene is TRBJ2-2, the V gene TRBV3-1 (or the pseudogene TRBV3-2); the D is unclear. Trimming pared 0 bases from V and 5 bases from J, leaving 10 bases between. CDR3 size: 15 residues. Germline loops: CDR1 LGHDT, CDR2 YNNKEL (reference sequence).

This CDR3 reads CASSLEEYYGYTF. For the CDR3, the DNA is TGCGCCAGCAGCTTGGAAGAGTACTATGGCTACACCTTC. This chain connects TRBV5-1 to TRBJ1-2; D is unresolved. The CDR3 contains 13 residues. Germline CDR1 and CDR2: SGHRS and YFSETQ. Trimming took 0 bases from V and 3 from J, leaving 6 bases between them.

V is TRBV27 and J is TRBJ1-5; TRBD1 aligns across 10 bases. CDR3 length: 17 amino acids. The V gene's germline CDR1 is MNHEY and CDR2 SMNVEV (reference sequence). The trim removed 5 bases at V and 2 bases at J, leaving 9 bases unmatched. This CDR3 is CASSPDRGQGGNQPQHF. In DNA, the CDR3 is TGTGCCAGCAGTCCTGACAGGGGGCAGGGGGGCAATCAGCCCCAGCATTTT.

As for this clone: The same CDR3 is also encoded by other DNA sequences in this sample. CDR3 region: CASSLVGGYNEQFF. The CDR3 nucleotides are TGTGCCAGCAGCTTAGTAGGGGGTTACAATGAGCAGTTCTTC. V gene TRBV11-2 combines with J gene TRBJ2-1; a weak D match, TRBD1 (6 bases). V was trimmed by 1 base and J by 4 bases, leaving 8 bases between them. This CDR3 is 14 amino acids long. Germline V lookup: CDR1 SGHAT, CDR2 FQNNGV.

The J gene is TRBJ2-7, the V gene TRBV6-2 or TRBV6-3, with TRBD2 matching 10 bases. Germline V gene lookup returns CDR1 MNHEY and CDR2 SVGEGT. V lost 5 bases and J lost 0; bases outside the gene matches: 4. This CDR3 region has 15 residues. CDR3 in amino acids: CASSPRTSGSYEQYF. In DNA, the CDR3 is TGTGCCAGCAGTCCCCGGACTAGCGGCTCCTACGAGCAGTACTTC.

The chain combines TRBV29-1 with TRBJ2-1; 8 bases align to TRBD2. Germline CDR1 and CDR2: SQVTM and ANQGSEA. J lost 6 bases, V lost 6 bases, and 7 bases had no gene match. This CDR3 spans 13 amino acids. The CDR3 loop reads CSVRGGQVNEQFF. Here the CDR3 DNA reads TGCAGCGTCCGGGGGGGTCAGGTCAATGAGCAGTTCTTC.

The CDR3 reads CASKGVAYEQYF. The CDR3 nucleotides are TGTGCCAGCAAGGGGGTCGCCTACGAGCAGTACTTC. The chain combines TRBV2 with TRBJ2-7; a weak D match, TRBD1 (6 bases). This CDR3 contains 12 residues. CDR1 is SNHLY, CDR2 FYNNEI, per germline. V was clipped by 7 bases and J by 2 bases, with 9 bases between them.

CDR3 sequence (DNA): TGCGCCAGCAGCTTCTGGGACAGGGGTGGCACCGGGGAGCTGTTTTTT. It translates to CASSFWDRGGTGELFF. The chain uses TRBV5-1 and TRBJ2-2, with 10 bases matching TRBD1. Germline V CDR1 and CDR2: SGHRS, YFSETQ. The CDR3 totals 16 residues. Trimming cost V 2 bases and J 4 bases; bases outside gene matches: 5.

V usage is TRBV19 and J usage is TRBJ2-1; 15 bases are a match to TRBD2. This CDR3 spans 17 amino acids. Germline loops: CDR1 LNHDA, CDR2 SQIVND (reference sequence). V dropped 10 bases and J dropped 10; count of bases not matched to a gene: 17. In DNA form, the CDR3 reads TGTGCCACGCCCGGACTAGCGGGGGGGTCTGGGCGAATCGAGCAGTTCTTC. Translating it yields CATPGLAGGSGRIEQFF.

This chain joins TRBV29-1 and TRBJ1-4, with D hard to call. Germline loops: CDR1 SQVTM, CDR2 ANQGSEA. The CDR3 runs to 13 residues. V was clipped by 6 bases and J by 5 bases, with 13 bases between them. The CDR3 DNA is TGCAGCGTCGGAGGGTTTGGGAATGAAAAACTGTTTTTT. Residues: CSVGGFGNEKLFF.

This clone was found a few times. This rearrangement joins TRBV29-1 to TRBJ2-7; D is unclear. Germline lookup yields CDR1 SQVTM and CDR2 ANQGSEA. Trimming took off 5 bases at V and 1 base at J, with 12 bases between the two ends. The CDR3 is 13 amino acids. For the CDR3, the DNA is TGCAGCGTTCGGGTAATGATTTCCTACGAGCAGTACTTC. Its protein product is CSVRVMISYEQYF.

The chain employs TRBV18 and TRBJ1-1; D unclear. The V and J ends lost 2 bases and 6 bases respectively, with 16 bases between them. The CDR3 has 15 amino acids. Germline V gene data show CDR1 as KGHSH and CDR2 as LQKENI. This CDR3 is CASSPTHREGAEAFF. CDR3 coding DNA: TGTGCCAGCTCACCAACTCACCGGGAGGGCGCTGAAGCTTTCTTT.

This rearrangement joins TRBV28 to TRBJ2-1; 11 bases agree with TRBD2. J gave up 9 bases and V 3 bases, and 7 bases lay outside the gene matches. The CDR3 is made up of 15 amino acids. Germline CDR1 reads MDHEN; CDR2 reads SYDVKM. This chain's CDR3 is CASSLPIAGGGEQFF. CDR3 coding DNA: TGTGCCAGCAGTTTGCCTATAGCGGGAGGGGGTGAGCAGTTCTTC.

The gene calls are TRBV28 and TRBJ1-1; D not resolved. The CDR3 runs 11 residues. Germline CDR1 and CDR2: MDHEN and SYDVKM. V dropped 10 bases and J dropped 1 base, with 7 bases sitting between them. The CDR3 DNA reads as TGTGCCACCGAGGGGAACACTGAAGCTTTCTTT. Amino acids: CATEGNTEAFF.

The genes are TRBV11-2 and TRBJ1-2; D not certain. CDR3 length: 13 amino acids. Trimming pared 4 bases from V and 6 bases from J, leaving 12 bases between. Germline CDR1 SGHAT, CDR2 FQNNGV. The CDR3, as DNA: TGTGCCAGCAGCTCCCTAGATAGGCATGGCTACACCTTC. Translation: CASSSLDRHGYTF.

J is TRBJ1-2 and V is TRBV27, with D tentatively TRBD1 (6 bases). Germline V gives CDR1 MNHEY, CDR2 SMNVEV (reference sequence). This CDR3 spans 16 amino acids. The V end lost 6 bases, the J end lost 2 bases, and 19 bases lay between the germline ends. Written as DNA, the CDR3 is TGTGCCAGCAGAACTAATACAGGGTATACGAACTATGGCTACACCTTC. Its protein product is CASRTNTGYTNYGYTF.

The chain carries TRBV6-1 and TRBJ1-5, with 10 bases fitting TRBD1. Germline V gene sequence: CDR1 MNHNS, CDR2 SASEGT. Trimming cost V 3 bases and J 3 bases; bases outside gene matches: 5. This CDR3 is 16 amino acids long. CDR3 loop: CASSDRDRGYNQPQHF. The CDR3 region has the DNA TGTGCCAGCAGTGACCGGGACAGGGGATACAATCAGCCCCAGCATTTT.

The sample holds a few counts of this clone. The rearrangement uses TRBV14 and TRBJ1-1, with D possibly TRBD1 on 6 matching bases. The germline V gene has CDR1 SGHDN and CDR2 FVKESK. The CDR3 extends over 16 amino acids. Trimming took off 3 bases at V and 1 base at J, with 15 bases between the two ends. The CDR3 nucleotides are TGTGCCAGCAGCCAGGGGGGGGCAGGGAGGAACACTGAAGCTTTCTTT. Its protein product is CASSQGGAGRNTEAFF.